The subject of this entry is one T cell receptor beta chain. The antigen is unknown. This sample is drawn from a study of graft-versus-host responses after intestinal transplantation. Overall study: Among the recipients, transplants were multivisceral, liver-intestinal, or isolated intestinal. Each patient got anti-thymocyte globulin induction, then tacrolimus and steroids for roughly 3 years. Whole-study results and caveats: Among recipient marrow samples, GvH clones were found; some appeared first in ileum or blood.

Using immunoSEQ multiplex PCR, the repertoire was profiled, and TCRdb retains in-frame clones only, with some absent. The sample carries 9,500 or so clones, 85% to 90% recorded once. Germline-derived CDR1 and CDR2 are SGHDT and YYEEEE. V was clipped by 5 bases and J by 0 bases, with 15 bases between them. The CDR3 is made up of 15 amino acids. The chain carries TRBV5-6 and TRBJ2-7; D may correspond to TRBD1 or TRBD2 (5 bases each). The clonotype originates from a human patient who received an intestinal transplant, so some T cells may come from the graft donor. This sample comprised PBMCs, obtained about 250 days after intestinal transplant. The CDR3 loop reads CASSPRWGSSYEQYF. The CDR3 DNA follows: TGTGCCAGCAGTCCAAGGTGGGGGAGCTCCTACGAGCAGTACTTC.